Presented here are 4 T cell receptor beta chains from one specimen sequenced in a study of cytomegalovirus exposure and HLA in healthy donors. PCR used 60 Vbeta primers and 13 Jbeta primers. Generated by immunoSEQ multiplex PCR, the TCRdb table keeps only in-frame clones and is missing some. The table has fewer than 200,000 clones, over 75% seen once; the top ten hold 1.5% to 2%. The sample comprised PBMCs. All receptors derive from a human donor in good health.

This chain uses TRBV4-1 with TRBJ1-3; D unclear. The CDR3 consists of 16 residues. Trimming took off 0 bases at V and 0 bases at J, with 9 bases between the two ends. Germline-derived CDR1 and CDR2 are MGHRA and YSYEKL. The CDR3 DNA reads TGCGCCAGCAGCCAAGAGGGCACGAACTCTGGAAACACCATATATTTT. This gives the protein CASSQEGTNSGNTIYF.

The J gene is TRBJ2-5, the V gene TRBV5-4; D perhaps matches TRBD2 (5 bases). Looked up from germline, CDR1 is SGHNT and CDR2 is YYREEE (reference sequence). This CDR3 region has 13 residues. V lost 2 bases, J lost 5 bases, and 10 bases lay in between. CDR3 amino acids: CASSFRGRETQYF. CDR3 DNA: TGTGCCAGCAGCTTTAGAGGGCGGGAGACCCAGTACTTC.

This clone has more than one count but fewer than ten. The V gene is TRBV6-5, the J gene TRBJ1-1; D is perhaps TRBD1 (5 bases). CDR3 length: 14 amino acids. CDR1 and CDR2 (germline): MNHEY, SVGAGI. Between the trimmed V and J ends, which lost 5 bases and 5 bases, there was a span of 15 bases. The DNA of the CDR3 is TGTGCCAGCAGTCTTACTCAGGGTTTGACTGAAGCTTTCTTT. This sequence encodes CASSLTQGLTEAFF.

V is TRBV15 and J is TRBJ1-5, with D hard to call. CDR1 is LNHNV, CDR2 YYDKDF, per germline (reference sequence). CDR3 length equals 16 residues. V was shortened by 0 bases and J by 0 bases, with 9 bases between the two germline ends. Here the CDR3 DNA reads TGTGCCACCAGCAGAGAATATCGGGGTAGCAATCAGCCCCAGCATTTT. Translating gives CATSREYRGSNQPQHF.